This T cell receptor (beta chain) emerged from a study of T cells in Graves' hyperthyroidism and ophthalmopathy (dated by TCRdb to between 2018 and 2020). With regard to the full study: Peripheral blood samples were taken at the time of initial diagnosis, prior to any treatment. TCR V-J signatures able to tell the groups apart were searched for in a discovery cohort of some 100 patients, of whom approximately 40 had Graves' ophthalmopathy and roughly 58 had stable Graves' hyperthyroidism. Prospective prediction of ophthalmopathy was tested in an independent validation cohort consisting of 18 hyperthyroidism patients and around 16 patients who later progressed to ophthalmopathy. The 85 to 100 discovery patients were randomly split 7:3 into training and test sets. The study also compared thyroid tissue and blood T-cell repertoires from over 5 Graves' hyperthyroidism patients. After blood sampling, hyperthyroidism patients were treated with methimazole at a starting dose of 30 mg daily, and ophthalmopathy patients were treated with high-dose intravenous methylprednisolone. The paper describes TCR Vbeta CDR3 sequencing of fewer than 150 peripheral blood samples, made up of about 41 ophthalmopathy patients, some 80 hyperthyroidism patients and some 17 progressor patients. Overall study results and their limits: Blood samples also contained most of the expanded thyroid clonotypes (frequency above 0.001), which suggests that blood repertoires may reflect thyroid immune responses. A 13 V-J signature model separated ophthalmopathy from stable hyperthyroidism, with nearly 90% sensitivity and roughly 82% specificity in cross-validation and 80%/75% in testing. In validation, progression to ophthalmopathy was predicted by the model with 70% to 71% sensitivity and around 76% specificity, a median of 6.5 months before onset. Sample size was not statistically predetermined, and blinding of investigators to group allocation was not performed.

In the ophthalmopathy patients, disease was moderately to severely active, with a Clinical Activity Score of 3 or more, a NOSPECS grade of 4 or more, and a duration of less than 3 months. The study excluded patients with uncontrolled infections, other autoimmune diseases, pregnancy or lactation. Diagnoses were based on clinical symptoms, serum thyroxine and TRAb, thyroid ultrasound and orbital computed tomography. Ficoll-Paque density gradient centrifugation was used to isolate PBMCs from 9.5 to 10 ml of fresh peripheral blood. Trizol reagent was used to extract total RNA, and RNA quality was then checked on an Agilent 2100 Bioanalyzer. At the junction V is shortened by 8 bases and J by 3 bases; bases outside the gene matches: 6. From the cysteine up to the phenylalanine, the CDR3 has a length of 14 residues. Only the CDR3 DNA is retained, 42 bases long and in frame from the first base. The germline V gene specifies KGHSH as CDR1 and LQKENI as CDR2.

TCR beta CDR3 regions were amplified from RNA transcripts. A first-round RT-PCR of the TCR CDR3 used the HTBI primer set with the Qiagen OneStep RT-PCR kit. Libraries were constructed in a second round of multiplex PCR, after which size selection and purification were carried out. Paired-end sequencing of the libraries was performed with 100 bp reads on an Illumina HiSeq2000. In the authors' own workflow: SOAPnuke was used to process the raw data, with reads discarded if the reads contained adapters or uncalled bases, had a mean Phred below 15, or lacked an exact constant-primer or identifier match. COPE v1.2.5 was used to merge the high-quality paired reads, and each unique nucleotide sequence was defined as a clonotype. Clonotypes were aligned to IMGT TRBV, TRBD and TRBJ reference segments using MiTCR v1.1. The analysis included only V-J combinations with a frequency above 0.0001, which together covered around 99% of the repertoires. A TCS score was defined as the ratio of F50 (clonal expansion) to E x V (chaos), with BLOSUM62-based TCRdist applied between CDR3 peptides within each V-J. Welch's t-statistics and random forest reduced around 550 V-J features to 13, which were used in a naive Bayes classifier (R e1071). TCRdb redid the processing of the public reads, applying fastp at Q25 and MiXCR, and retained in-frame beta chains. Merged by CDR3 protein, the rows form single entries marked with the most common genes and DNA. In this record, the V and J calls reflect TCRdb's handling and not the investigators' own analysis. Across this sample there are around 370,000 distinct CDR3 sequences, with approximately 17% seen only once. 40% to 45% of the sample comes from the top ten.

This clonotype occurred many times. There is no known antigen for this receptor. No per-base quality is available; no much larger clone lies one base away. The sequence came from a young man with Graves' ophthalmopathy. This receptor chain uses TRBV18 and TRBJ1-2; 10 middle bases align to TRBD1. The sequencing input was blood. Here the CDR3 is given as CASSPGQGDYGYTF. DNA sequence: TGTGCCAGCAGCCCAGGACAGGGGGACTATGGCTACACCTTC.